This T cell receptor (beta chain) came from a study of T-cell reconstitution after alpha-beta-depleted transplantation in children. Library preparation (for TCRbeta) was performed with unique molecular identifiers. TCRdb passed the PCR reads through MiXCR, listing each CDR3 protein once. The repertoire includes about 240,000 distinct CDR3 sequences, about 23% of them detected once, and roughly 2.7% sits in the top ten. On this clonotype itself: What it binds is not known.

J gave up 5 bases and V 3 bases, and 12 bases lay outside the gene matches. This CDR3 region has 15 residues. CDR1 and CDR2 (germline): DFQATT, SNEGSKA (reference sequence). Study-wide findings and caveats: T cells produced anew were the main source of T-cell counts and diversity one year after transplant. Surviving recipient T cells and thymic progenitors produced the high day-60 TCRbeta diversity seen in some patients.

The sample consisted of PBMCs, taken before TCRalphabeta/CD19-depleted stem cell transplant. This receptor was identified in a girl aged 2-10 years with Fanconi anemia, due to receive a stem cell transplant. The chain recombines TRBV20-1 with TRBJ2-7; 8 bases are shared with TRBD2. The CDR3 loop reads CSASSSRGGLDEQYF. CDR3 nucleotides: TGCAGTGCTAGTAGCAGTCGGGGGGGTTTGGACGAGCAGTACTTC.